These T cell receptor beta chains were read from a single sample in a study of spatial heterogeneity in lung cancer. TCRdb analysed the 5' RACE reads with MiXCR anew, one entry per CDR3 protein. Of about 6,300 distinct CDR3 sequences listed, 1% to 1.5% are singletons. The sequences come from lung tumor tissue, collected at surgery. All receptors come from a male donor with early-stage non-small cell lung cancer. Both conserved end residues are part of each CDR3. Each record gives: D gene, V gene, J gene, clone size, CDR3 DNA, CDR3 protein. A D gene is named only where the DNA matches it firmly. Size is stated as how often the clone was seen (once, few, many) or a class if it is expanded.

d_gene: -
v_gene: TRBV9
j_gene: TRBJ1-1
abundance: medium-sized
CDR3nt: TGTGCCAGCAGCGTAGCTACAGCAGGGACGATGGGGAACACTGAAGCTTTCTTT
CDR3aa: CASSVATAGTMGNTEAFF

d_gene: -
v_gene: TRBV7-3
j_gene: TRBJ2-3
abundance: medium-sized
CDR3nt: TGTGCCAGCAGCTCGGTGGGATACGTCGATACGCAGTATTTT
CDR3aa: CASSSVGYVDTQYF

d_gene: -
v_gene: TRBV30
j_gene: TRBJ1-2
abundance: many
CDR3nt: TGTGCCTGGAGATGGCGATATGGCTACACCTTC
CDR3aa: CAWRWRYGYTF

d_gene: -
v_gene: TRBV6-1
j_gene: TRBJ1-5
abundance: medium-sized
CDR3nt: TGTGCCACCTGGCGGGGGGAGAGGAGCAATCAGCCCCAGCATTTT
CDR3aa: CATWRGERSNQPQHF

d_gene: -
v_gene: TRBV6-5
j_gene: TRBJ1-2
abundance: many
CDR3nt: TGTGCCAGCAGTTACACGGAGGCCCCTAACTATGGCTACACCTTC
CDR3aa: CASSYTEAPNYGYTF

d_gene: TRBD1
v_gene: TRBV6-1
j_gene: TRBJ2-1
abundance: medium-sized
CDR3nt: TGTGCCAGCAGTGAAGGAAGTTTGGGACAGGTCTACAATGAGCAGTTCTTC
CDR3aa: CASSEGSLGQVYNEQFF

d_gene: -
v_gene: TRBV5-5
j_gene: TRBJ1-1
abundance: many
CDR3nt: TGTGCCAGCAGCTGGGGAGTCATGAACACTGAAGCTTTCTTT
CDR3aa: CASSWGVMNTEAFF

d_gene: TRBD1
v_gene: TRBV12-3/TRBV12-4
j_gene: TRBJ1-2
abundance: many
CDR3nt: TGTGCCAGCAGACCCGGACAGGGAGATGGCTACACCTTC
CDR3aa: CASRPGQGDGYTF

d_gene: TRBD2
v_gene: TRBV7-8
j_gene: TRBJ2-1
abundance: many
CDR3nt: TGTGCCAGCAGCTCTTTTAGAGGACTAGGCAATGAGCAGTTCTTC
CDR3aa: CASSSFRGLGNEQFF

d_gene: -
v_gene: TRBV11-1
j_gene: TRBJ1-2
abundance: many
CDR3nt: TGTGCCAGCAGCTTAGGGCGAGATGGCTACACCTTC
CDR3aa: CASSLGRDGYTF

d_gene: TRBD1
v_gene: TRBV12-3/TRBV12-4
j_gene: TRBJ1-6
abundance: medium-sized
CDR3nt: TGTGCCAGCAGCCTAGAGGGGGACAGAAATAATTCACCCCTCCACTTT
CDR3aa: CASSLEGDRNNSPLHF

d_gene: TRBD2
v_gene: TRBV24-1
j_gene: TRBJ2-1
abundance: many
CDR3nt: TGTGCCACCAGTGATAGGGTAGCGGGGTACAATGAGCAGTTCTTC
CDR3aa: CATSDRVAGYNEQFF

d_gene: -
v_gene: TRBV11-1
j_gene: TRBJ1-2
abundance: many
CDR3nt: TGTGCCAGCAGCTTAGCGGACGGCTATGGCTACACCTTC
CDR3aa: CASSLADGYGYTF

d_gene: -
v_gene: TRBV10-3
j_gene: TRBJ2-2
abundance: few
CDR3nt: TGTGCCGCCTCAAACACCGGGGAGCTGTTTTTT
CDR3aa: CAASNTGELFF